These 22 T cell receptor beta chains were all obtained from the same sample, sequenced in a study of post-analysis software for immune sequencing data. Unique molecular identifiers were present in the TCR beta cDNA libraries. TCRdb called the PCR reads again in MiXCR, with one record for every CDR3 protein. This table holds 600,000 to 700,000 distinct CDR3 sequences, about 60% found once. These receptors' antigens are unknown. Notes on the study in general: The five TRBV segments detected at higher frequency in patients than in controls included TRBV5-6, TRBV5-1 and TRBV20-1.

The material sequenced was blood. The receptor set was obtained from a girl aged 2 to 9 with multiple sclerosis.

This clonotype was recorded a few times. This chain links TRBV10-3 with TRBJ2-3, with 7 positions matching TRBD1. After removal of 3 bases from V and 4 bases from J, the junction contained 4 bases not matched to a gene. The CDR3 sequence is 14 residues long. Germline CDR1 and CDR2: ENHRY and SYGVKD. CDR3 nucleotides: TGTGCCATCAGTGAAGGGGGCCGTCCAGATACGCAGTATTTT. It translates to CAISEGGRPDTQYF.

The chain combines TRBV20-1 with TRBJ1-1; the D gene is possibly TRBD1 (6 bases). CDR1 is DFQATT and CDR2 is SNEGSKA in the germline V gene (reference sequence). This CDR3 is 14 amino acids long. V lost 3 bases to trimming and J lost 1 base, with 12 bases between them. The CDR3 region is CSASPGAWNTEAFF. The DNA of the CDR3 is TGCAGTGCTAGTCCGGGGGCCTGGAACACTGAAGCTTTCTTT.

This clonotype has more than one count but fewer than ten. V and J are TRBV5-5 and TRBJ2-4; no clear D. The ends were cut back, 0 bases at V and 1 base at J, with 5 bases in the middle. Germline V gene lookup returns CDR1 SGHKS and CDR2 YYEKEE (reference sequence). The CDR3 spans 14 residues. In DNA form, the CDR3 reads TGTGCCAGCAGCTTGGTGGTTGCCAAAAACATTCAGTACTTC. Translated, it gives CASSLVVAKNIQYF.

A few counts support this clonotype. The chain uses TRBV20-1 and TRBJ2-4; possibly TRBD1 for D (5 bases). This CDR3 is 13 amino acids long. The germline V gene encodes CDR1 DFQATT and CDR2 SNEGSKA (reference sequence). The ends were cut back, 6 bases at V and 7 bases at J, with 16 bases in the middle. CDR3 nucleotides: TGCAGTGCCACCGGACATACAACTAACATTCAGTACTTC. This translates into CSATGHTTNIQYF.

This chain connects TRBV7-3 to TRBJ2-5; D gene unclear. The J call is doubtful: the DNA matches TRBJ2-7 better. The CDR3 has 14 residues. Germline CDR1 reads SGHTA; CDR2 reads FQGTGA. The CDR3 region has the DNA TGTGCCAGCAGCGAGATAGCTTCCTTCGGCGAGCAGTACTTC. This translates into CASSEIASFGEQYF.

The chain is built from TRBV7-9 and TRBJ2-7, with D tentatively TRBD1 (7 bases). This CDR3 has 14 amino acids. V dropped 5 bases and J dropped 7 bases, with 18 bases sitting between them. From germline, CDR1 is SEHNR and CDR2 FQNEAQ (reference sequence). This CDR3 is CASSRQGLGREQYF. For the CDR3, the DNA is TGTGCCAGCAGCCGACAGGGACTGGGGCGAGAGCAGTACTTC.

The gene calls are TRBV18 and TRBJ2-1; D might be TRBD2 (7 bases). The CDR3 contains 16 residues. CDR1 and CDR2 (germline): KGHSH, LQKENI. The germline V and J ends were trimmed by 6 bases and 2 bases, with 17 bases remaining between them. The CDR3 sequence is CASSKGGGGTYNEQFF. The CDR3, as DNA: TGTGCCAGCTCCAAAGGCGGCGGGGGCACCTACAATGAGCAGTTCTTC. Drawing the rest from reference TRBV18 and TRBJ2-1, the complete variable domain is NAGVMQNPRHLVRRRGQEARLRCSPMKGHSHVYWYRQLPEEGLKFMVYLQKENIIDESGMPKERFSAEFPKEGPSILRIQQVVRGDSAAYFCASSKGGGGTYNEQFFGPGTRLTVL.

This clonotype has only a few counts. CDR3: CASSLRTSGGANEQFF. The CDR3 region has the DNA TGTGCCAGCAGCTTAAGGACTAGCGGGGGGGCAAATGAGCAGTTCTTC. The J gene is TRBJ2-1, the V gene TRBV7-8, with 15 positions matching TRBD2. Per germline, CDR1 SGHVS and CDR2 FQNEAQ. The CDR3 sequence is 16 residues long. Germline trimming cut 2 bases from V and 7 bases from J; bases unmatched to any gene: 3.

The chain joins TRBV6-2 or TRBV6-3 to TRBJ1-2; D unresolved. The CDR3 spans 13 residues. CDR1 is MNHEY and CDR2 is SVGEGT in the germline V gene. V gave up 2 bases and J gave up 7 bases, with 11 bases separating them. The CDR3 DNA is TGTGCCAGCAGTTACCTAGGAAAGGCTGGCTACACCTTC. Amino acid sequence: CASSYLGKAGYTF.

The rearrangement links TRBV6-5 to TRBJ1-2; D is undetermined. This CDR3 spans 11 amino acids. Germline values: CDR1 MNHEY, CDR2 SVGAGI. Trimming left V 11 bases short and J 1 base short, with 8 bases between. The CDR3 reads CAARGNYGYTF. DNA for the CDR3: TGTGCCGCACGCGGTAACTATGGCTACACCTTC.

CDR3 protein: CASSLGGGGLQETQYF. DNA of the CDR3: TGTGCCAGCAGCTTAGGGGGTGGGGGGCTTCAAGAGACCCAGTACTTC. The rearrangement links TRBV11-2 to TRBJ2-5, with D perhaps TRBD1 or TRBD2 (6 bases each). This CDR3 is 16 amino acids long. Germline V CDR1 and CDR2: SGHAT, FQNNGV. With 1 base removed from V and 2 bases from J, the gap between germline ends came to 14 bases.

In DNA, the CDR3 is TGTGCCAGCGGGCTAGCGGGGGCCTACAATGAGCAGTTCTTC. Translated: CASGLAGAYNEQFF. The chain links TRBV6-2 or TRBV6-3 to TRBJ2-1, with 10 bases aligning to TRBD2. Germline trimming cut 8 bases from V and 2 bases from J; bases unmatched to any gene: 3. Per germline, CDR1 MNHEY and CDR2 SVGEGT. The CDR3 is 14 residues long.

The chain combines TRBV5-1 with TRBJ2-1; TRBD2 aligns across 10 bases. The CDR3 spans 17 residues. The V segment lost 4 bases and the J segment 2 bases; nucleotides outside the gene matches: 9. CDR1 and CDR2 from the germline V gene are SGHRS and YFSETQ. Here the CDR3 DNA reads TGCGCCAGCAGCCCAGGACTAGCGGTCAACCCCTACAATGAGCAGTTCTTC. The encoded protein is CASSPGLAVNPYNEQFF.

This rearrangement joins TRBV20-1 to TRBJ2-3; tentative D call: TRBD2 (6 bases). Trimming took 2 bases from V and 2 from J, leaving 26 bases between them. This CDR3 is 19 amino acids long. Germline CDR1 reads DFQATT; CDR2 reads SNEGSKA (reference sequence). The CDR3 spells CSARRARAGKTPHTDTQYF. DNA for the CDR3: TGCAGTGCTAGAAGGGCCAGGGCGGGGAAGACCCCACACACAGATACGCAGTATTTT.

This rearrangement joins TRBV6-1 to TRBJ2-1; tentatively, D is TRBD1 or TRBD2 (5 bases each). CDR1 and CDR2 from the germline V gene are MNHNS and SASEGT. Trimming removed 5 bases at V and 5 bases at J, with 19 bases between. The CDR3 spans 16 residues. The CDR3 DNA sequence: TGTGCCAGCAGTCTTACGCACGGGACGGTTAACAATGAGCAGTTCTTC. Encoded protein: CASSLTHGTVNNEQFF.

This clonotype has more than one count but fewer than ten. V and J are TRBV29-1 and TRBJ1-4; D possibly corresponds to TRBD1 (6 bases). CDR3 length equals 14 residues. V was pared by 5 bases and J by 4 bases, with 14 bases between. Germline-derived CDR1 and CDR2 are SQVTM and ANQGSEA. The CDR3 loop is CSVTIGGYNEKLFF. The CDR3 coding sequence is TGCAGCGTTACTATCGGGGGCTATAATGAAAAACTGTTTTTT. The full variable domain, completed using reference TRBV29-1 and TRBJ1-4, is SAVISQKPSRDICQRGTSLTIQCQVDSQVTMMFWYRQQPGQSLTLIATANQGSEATYESGFVIDKFPISRPNLTFSTLTVSNMSPEDSSIYLCSVTIGGYNEKLFFGSGTQLSVL.

The DNA for the CDR3 is TGTGCCAGCAGCCGACGGCTAGGAACGCAGTATTTT. This translates into CASSRRLGTQYF. This sequence joins TRBV7-2 and TRBJ2-3; D not resolved. Germline V gene sequence: CDR1 SGHTA, CDR2 FQGNSA. With 5 bases removed from V and 9 bases from J, the gap between germline ends came to 12 bases. This CDR3 is 12 amino acids long.

This clonotype was seen a few times. The J gene is TRBJ2-1, the V gene TRBV18, with TRBD2 matching over 11 bases. CDR1 is KGHSH, CDR2 LQKENI, per germline. The J segment lost 3 bases and the V segment lost 3 bases, leaving 4 bases of the junction unmatched. CDR3 length equals 16 residues. CDR3 loop: CASSPTSGGNYNEQFF. The CDR3 DNA reads TGTGCCAGCTCACCTACTAGCGGGGGTAACTACAATGAGCAGTTCTTC.

The chain combines TRBV29-1 with TRBJ2-5; 9 positions agree with TRBD2. The germline V gene encodes CDR1 SQVTM and CDR2 ANQGSEA. The junction had 12 bases not matched to a gene; V was cut back by 5 bases and J by 2 bases. This CDR3 region has 16 residues. CDR3 DNA: TGCAGCGTTAGAGGCTCCCTAGCGGGGCAACAAGAGACCCAGTACTTC. Translation gives CSVRGSLAGQQETQYF.

This clonotype was counted between two and nine times. The rearrangement joins TRBV7-8 to TRBJ1-2; tentative D call: TRBD1 (5 bases). V was shortened by 2 bases and J by 2 bases, with 15 bases between the two germline ends. The germline V gene has CDR1 SGHVS and CDR2 FQNEAQ. The CDR3 contains 16 residues. The CDR3 DNA sequence: TGTGCCAGCAGCTTAAGGGGCAGGGCTTTAAACTATGGCTACACCTTC. Translated, it gives CASSLRGRALNYGYTF.

This clonotype was detected a few times. The chain couples TRBV10-3 to TRBJ2-5; D gene uncertain. Germline lookup yields CDR1 ENHRY and CDR2 SYGVKD. Between the trimmed V and J ends, which lost 6 bases and 3 bases, there was a span of 8 bases. CDR3 length equals 12 residues. The chain's CDR3 is CAISSFEETQYF. CDR3 in DNA: TGTGCCATCAGCAGCTTTGAAGAGACCCAGTACTTC.

This clonotype appeared a single time. The chain has TRBV20-1 and TRBJ1-4; D remains unclear. Germline V gene lookup returns CDR1 DFQATT and CDR2 SNEGSKA (reference sequence). CDR3 length: 17 residues. V lost 0 bases, J lost 4 bases, and 18 bases lay in between. The CDR3 here is CSARDTQESAVNEKLFF. The CDR3 DNA is TGCAGTGCTAGAGATACGCAGGAATCGGCGGTTAATGAAAAACTGTTTTTT.